The 25 T cell receptor beta chains below were found in one sample sequenced in a study of T-cell reconstitution after alpha-beta-depleted transplantation in children. A TCRbeta library incorporating unique molecular identifiers was prepared. TCRdb re-called the PCR reads through MiXCR, storing one row per CDR3 protein. The data hold hundreds of thousands of distinct CDR3 sequences, with about 17% observed a single time. This material consisted of PBMCs, mostly from graft donor cells, taken 360 days after TCRalphabeta/CD19-depleted stem cell transplant. These receptors all stem from a boy younger than two who had a stem cell transplant for Wiskott-Aldrich syndrome, so the T cells may come from the graft donor.

The rearrangement links TRBV6-2 or TRBV6-3 to TRBJ2-1, with TRBD2 matching 7 bases. Germline CDR1 and CDR2: MNHEY and SVGEGT. V shed 7 bases, J shed 4 bases, and the junction held 10 bases outside the gene matches. This CDR3 is 15 amino acids long. In DNA, the CDR3 is TGTGCCAGCACCAGGCGGGAGCGGGGTTACAATGAGCAGTTCTTC. Protein sequence: CASTRRERGYNEQFF.

The rearrangement links TRBV20-1 to TRBJ2-7, with 7 bases aligning to TRBD1. The CDR3 has 13 amino acids. With 4 bases clipped from V and 2 bases from J, the junction kept 5 bases outside the gene matches. CDR1 is DFQATT and CDR2 is SNEGSKA in the germline V gene (reference sequence). This chain's CDR3 is CSATDRVPYEQYF. The CDR3 DNA sequence: TGCAGTGCTACTGACAGGGTTCCCTACGAGCAGTACTTC.

The chain recombines TRBV4-3 with TRBJ2-7, with a possible D match to TRBD2 (6 bases). This CDR3 has 16 amino acids. V was clipped by 0 bases and J by 3 bases, with 15 bases between them. CDR1 LGHNA and CDR2 YSLEER come from the germline V gene. CDR3 coding DNA: TGCGCCAGCAGCCAAGATAGACTAGAAGGGAGCTACGAGCAGTACTTC. Protein sequence: CASSQDRLEGSYEQYF.

The J gene is TRBJ2-3, the V gene TRBV5-6; D gene ambiguous. The CDR3 extends over 12 amino acids. Germline lookup yields CDR1 SGHDT and CDR2 YYEEEE. V gave up 4 bases and J gave up 7 bases, with 10 bases separating them. This chain's CDR3 is CASSLGSYTQYF. DNA of the CDR3: TGTGCCAGCAGCCTGGGGTCTTATACGCAGTATTTT.

This clonotype has a handful of counts. V usage is TRBV10-3 and J usage is TRBJ2-1; 9 bases fit TRBD2. Trimming cost V 3 bases and J 3 bases; bases outside gene matches: 15. From germline, CDR1 is ENHRY and CDR2 SYGVKD. CDR3 length: 19 amino acids. For the CDR3, the DNA is TGTGCCATCAGTGATCACCAAGACTTAGCGGGAGAGAACTACAATGAGCAGTTCTTC. Encoded protein: CAISDHQDLAGENYNEQFF.

The chain links TRBV3-1 to TRBJ2-1, with TRBD2 matching over 12 bases. V shed 0 bases, J shed 8 bases, and the junction held 11 bases outside the gene matches. CDR3 length equals 18 residues. Germline V lookup: CDR1 LGHDT, CDR2 YNNKEL (reference sequence). The CDR3: CASSQDRASGGVVDEQFF. The CDR3 DNA follows: TGTGCCAGCAGCCAAGATCGGGCTAGCGGGGGGGTTGTAGATGAGCAGTTCTTC.

This clonotype was counted only a few times. DNA for the CDR3: TGTGCCAGCTCACCAAGACTGGTGGGGGCCTCGGAAAACATTCAGTACTTC. Translated, it gives CASSPRLVGASENIQYF. The chain employs TRBV18 and TRBJ2-4, with D possibly being TRBD1 (6 bases). The ends were cut back, 2 bases at V and 5 bases at J, with 19 bases in the middle. Germline CDR1 reads KGHSH; CDR2 reads LQKENI. The CDR3 sequence is 17 residues long.

The V and J genes are TRBV24-1 and TRBJ2-3, with 11 bases matching TRBD2. CDR1 and CDR2 (germline): KGHDR, SFDVKD. This CDR3 has 19 residues. V was clipped by 5 bases and J by 2 bases; unmatched bases: 14. The CDR3 sequence: CATSVASGRPGGLTDTQYF. CDR3 nucleotide sequence: TGTGCCACCAGTGTGGCTAGCGGGAGGCCCGGAGGCCTCACAGATACGCAGTATTTT.

This clonotype was observed a handful of times. CDR3 bases: TGTGCCAGCAGTCCCCGGATTAAGGGCAATGAGCAGTTCTTC. Its protein is CASSPRIKGNEQFF. The V call is TRBV12-3 or TRBV12-4, the J call TRBJ2-1; D uncertain. The V gene lost 5 bases and the J gene lost 6 bases, with 14 bases spanning the gap. The CDR3 runs 14 residues.

J is TRBJ2-2 and V is TRBV29-1, with D possibly matching TRBD2 (6 bases). Germline values: CDR1 SQVTM, CDR2 ANQGSEA. CDR3 length: 15 amino acids. With 4 bases removed from V and 0 bases from J, the gap between germline ends came to 12 bases. This CDR3 reads CSVGYPGANTGELFF. The CDR3 DNA sequence: TGCAGCGTTGGGTATCCGGGGGCGAACACCGGGGAGCTGTTTTTT.

CDR3 region: CASSRTTNYEQYF. For the CDR3, the DNA is TGTGCCAGCAGCAGGACTACCAACTACGAGCAGTACTTC. This chain uses TRBV7-2 with TRBJ2-7; possible D gene TRBD2, 6 bases. Germline CDR1 and CDR2: SGHTA and FQGNSA. The CDR3 loop spans 13 amino acids. Trimming shortened V by 5 bases and J by 3 bases, and 11 bases separated the two germline ends.

The chain is built from TRBV20-1 and TRBJ2-7; unclear D gene. V lost 0 bases, J lost 5 bases, and 5 bases lay in between. In germline, CDR1 is DFQATT, CDR2 SNEGSKA (reference sequence). This CDR3 comprises 11 residues. The CDR3 nucleotides are TGCAGTGCTAGAGATATGCACGAGCAGTACTTC. Residues: CSARDMHEQYF.

As to this clonotype: It is likely a read error, because the conserved phenylalanine at the end of the CDR3 is missing. The chain couples TRBV10-2 to TRBJ2-1; 11 bases are a match to TRBD2. The germline CDR1 and CDR2 sequences are WSHSY and SAAADI. Unmatched junction bases numbered 5, after V lost 4 bases and J lost 9 bases. There are 14 residues in the CDR3. The CDR3 coding sequence is TGCGCCAGCAGTGCACTAGCGGGAGAGGGTGAGCAGTTCTAC. Translation gives CASSALAGEGEQFY.

The sample holds a few counts of this clonotype. The CDR3, as DNA: TGCAGCGTCTGGGCCAGACCCTACGAGCAGTACTTC. As protein: CSVWARPYEQYF. The rearrangement links TRBV29-1 to TRBJ2-7, with no clear D. The CDR3 is made up of 12 amino acids. The V end was cut by 6 bases, the J end by 2 bases, with 11 bases between. Germline V lookup: CDR1 SQVTM, CDR2 ANQGSEA.

This clonotype was observed many times. The rearrangement joins TRBV24-1 to TRBJ2-5; 7 positions agree with TRBD1. Trimming cost V 9 bases and J 0 bases; bases outside gene matches: 9. Germline V CDR1 and CDR2: KGHDR, SFDVKD. This CDR3 is 15 amino acids long. The CDR3: CATAETGLYQETQYF. CDR3 nucleotides: TGTGCCACCGCAGAGACAGGGTTGTACCAAGAGACCCAGTACTTC.

This clonotype appeared many times. The J gene is TRBJ2-7, the V gene TRBV24-1; TRBD1 agrees at 10 bases. The CDR3 runs 15 residues. Germline lookup yields CDR1 KGHDR and CDR2 SFDVKD. V was pared by 3 bases and J by 7 bases, with 8 bases of the junction left unmatched. The CDR3: CATSDPTGGRGEQYF. The CDR3 coding sequence is TGTGCCACCAGTGATCCGACAGGGGGCAGGGGGGAGCAGTACTTC.

In its sample, this clonotype was seen many times. The chain couples TRBV20-1 to TRBJ1-1; D gene uncertain. CDR3 length: 12 residues. V was trimmed by 8 bases and J by 4 bases, leaving 14 bases between them. Germline CDR1 DFQATT, CDR2 SNEGSKA (reference sequence). The CDR3 reads CSRVVSGTEAFF. The DNA of the CDR3 is TGCAGTCGGGTGGTCTCGGGCACTGAAGCTTTCTTT.

The table lists this clonotype with a count of one. As DNA, the CDR3 is TGCGCCAGCAGTGAAAGGGGACAGGGGGAGAGGACCTACGCTGAAGCTTTCTTT. Protein: CASSERGQGERTYAEAFF. The genes are TRBV10-1 and TRBJ1-1; the match to TRBD1 covers 11 bases. The CDR3 contains 18 residues. Germline CDR1 and CDR2: WNHNN and SYGVQD (reference sequence). After removal of 3 bases from V and 6 bases from J, the junction contained 15 bases not matched to a gene.

The genes are TRBV7-9 and TRBJ2-7; no reliable D call. Germline V gene lookup returns CDR1 SEHNR and CDR2 FQNEAQ (reference sequence). V was cut by 3 bases and J by 1 base, with 10 bases left in between. CDR3 length: 14 residues. As DNA, the CDR3 is TGTGCCAGCAGCTTTGCCGCCGGGTCCTACGAGCAGTACTTC. Its protein product is CASSFAAGSYEQYF.

This rearrangement joins TRBV18 to TRBJ2-1; D is perhaps TRBD2 (5 bases). From germline, CDR1 is KGHSH and CDR2 LQKENI. There are 17 residues in the CDR3. The V end lost 1 base, the J end lost 0 bases, and 13 bases lay between the germline ends. DNA of the CDR3: TGTGCCAGCTCACCACTGTATGGAGGTAGCTCCTACAATGAGCAGTTCTTC. Protein product: CASSPLYGGSSYNEQFF.

This chain joins TRBV5-1 and TRBJ2-7; 7 nucleotides match TRBD1. V dropped 4 bases and J dropped 4; count of bases not matched to a gene: 11. CDR1 SGHRS and CDR2 YFSETQ come from the germline V gene. The CDR3 totals 15 residues. CDR3 sequence (DNA): TGCGCCAGCAGCGGCCGGACAGGAGTTCCTTACGAGCAGTACTTC. It codes for CASSGRTGVPYEQYF.

The chain joins TRBV27 to TRBJ2-7; 9 bases align to TRBD2. V lost 5 bases, J lost 2 bases, and 10 bases stayed unmatched. Germline assignment: CDR1 MNHEY and CDR2 SMNVEV (reference sequence). The CDR3 has 16 residues. The CDR3 nucleotides are TGTGCCAGCAGTGAGACGCCAACTAGCGGGCCCTACGAGCAGTACTTC. It codes for CASSETPTSGPYEQYF.

The chain joins TRBV6-2 or TRBV6-3 to TRBJ2-3; D not resolved. V shed 5 bases and J shed 0 bases, with 9 bases lying between them. The CDR3 loop spans 14 amino acids. Germline CDR1 reads MNHEY; CDR2 reads SVGEGT. Here the CDR3 reads CASSKVLSTDTQYF. Written as DNA, the CDR3 is TGTGCCAGCAGTAAGGTCCTTAGCACAGATACGCAGTATTTT.

The V call is TRBV29-1, the J call TRBJ2-1; 7 positions agree with TRBD1. Trimming cost V 3 bases and J 2 bases; bases outside gene matches: 7. Germline lookup yields CDR1 SQVTM and CDR2 ANQGSEA. The CDR3 spans 15 residues. The CDR3 loop is CSVELPDRTYNEQFF. The CDR3 bases are TGCAGCGTTGAGTTACCGGACAGGACCTACAATGAGCAGTTCTTC.

The chain couples TRBV20-1 to TRBJ2-5; 7 bases are shared with TRBD2. The CDR3 contains 15 residues. J lost 4 bases, V lost 2 bases, and 10 bases had no gene match. CDR1 is DFQATT and CDR2 is SNEGSKA in the germline V gene (reference sequence). This CDR3 reads CSARRGGGWLETQYF. The DNA of the CDR3 is TGCAGTGCTAGAAGGGGCGGGGGTTGGTTAGAGACCCAGTACTTC.